Here is one T cell receptor beta chain with its context. The data stem from a study of blood T cell repertoires in COVID-19. Study background: Whether acute or convalescent, the COVID-19 samples came from the United States, Italy and Spain. Sources were T cells, B-cell-depleted T cells, or PBMCs; the material itself was cDNA or gDNA.

Germline CDR1 and CDR2: MGHRA and YSYEKL. The V end lost 4 bases, the J end lost 4 bases, and 13 bases lay between the germline ends. CDR3 length equals 14 residues. In the original workflow: Reference gene primers were amplified, and this amplification served to estimate nucleated cell counts. Some clones are missing from TCRdb's copy, which holds only in-frame ones; the method was immunoSEQ multiplex PCR. That table is the source of V, J and clone size, and D and trimming were worked out from the DNA. Of just over 650,000 clones in the sample, about 87% were seen once. The chain uses TRBV4-1 and TRBJ1-2; D possibly corresponds to TRBD1 (6 bases). Sequencing was carried out using peripheral blood. The receptor's source is a woman aged 18-29 years with acute or convalescent COVID-19. This CDR3 is CASSLTGTTYGYTF. DNA of the CDR3: TGCGCCAGCAGCCTGACCGGGACAACCTATGGCTACACCTTC.